Listed here are 21 T cell receptor beta chains from one sample, sequenced in a study of OX40 agonist ivuxolimab in advanced cancers. TCRdb's copy holds only in-frame clones and misses some; the assay was immunoSEQ multiplex PCR. The sample includes roughly 90,000 clones, approximately 91% seen only once; the top ten take approximately 0.3%. The input for sequencing was CD4+ or CD8+ T cells sorted from blood, taken in a trial of the OX40 agonist ivuxolimab. The receptors shown here come from an adult with an advanced solid tumor such as melanoma, head and neck, liver or kidney cancer.

This rearrangement joins TRBV4-3 to TRBJ2-5; D is unresolved. The length of the CDR3 is 15 residues. In germline, CDR1 is LGHNA, CDR2 YSLEER. The V end was cut by 3 bases, the J end by 4 bases, with 15 bases between. The CDR3 DNA reads as TGCGCCAGCAGCCAGATCGGAGAGGCGAGAGAGACCCAGTACTTC. Protein product: CASSQIGEARETQYF.

The rearrangement joins TRBV30 to TRBJ2-2; D gene ambiguous. The V and J ends lost 1 base and 6 bases respectively, with 9 bases between them. Germline V gene sequence: CDR1 GTSNPN, CDR2 SVGIG (reference sequence). This CDR3 is built from 13 residues. The CDR3 protein is CAWSGLFPGELFF. The CDR3 region has the DNA TGTGCCTGGAGTGGTCTTTTTCCCGGGGAGCTGTTTTTT.

J is TRBJ2-5 and V is TRBV10-3, with 11 bases aligning to TRBD2. There are 17 residues in the CDR3. CDR1 is ENHRY, CDR2 SYGVKD, per germline. V shed 6 bases, J shed 4 bases, and the junction held 13 bases outside the gene matches. Here the CDR3 reads CAIRRGLIAGGGETQYF. The CDR3 nucleotides are TGTGCCATCAGGAGGGGGCTCATAGCGGGAGGGGGAGAGACCCAGTACTTC.

V usage is TRBV14 and J usage is TRBJ2-7, with 8 bases identical to TRBD2. Trimming removed 0 bases from V and 2 bases from J; junction bases left unmatched: 12. This CDR3 has 18 residues. From germline, CDR1 is SGHDN and CDR2 FVKESK. The CDR3 protein is CASSQDRIRGGLAYEQYF. CDR3 in DNA: TGTGCCAGCAGCCAAGATAGGATCCGGGGGGGCCTAGCCTACGAGCAGTACTTC.

This sequence joins TRBV10-3 and TRBJ2-7; a possible D gene is TRBD1 (6 bases). CDR1 and CDR2 (germline): ENHRY, SYGVKD. This CDR3 is 12 amino acids long. V was trimmed by 6 bases and J by 3 bases, leaving 9 bases between them. Here the CDR3 DNA reads TGTGCCATCAGAGGACAGATCTACGAGCAGTACTTC. It translates to CAIRGQIYEQYF.

The chain combines TRBV7-9 with TRBJ2-7; 8 bases match TRBD1. The germline V gene has CDR1 SEHNR and CDR2 FQNEAQ (reference sequence). The CDR3 is 14 residues long. V dropped 4 bases and J dropped 2; count of bases not matched to a gene: 4. The CDR3 DNA sequence: TGTGCCAGCAGCTACCAGGGGGCGGCCTACGAGCAGTACTTC. Residues: CASSYQGAAYEQYF.

This clone was seen just once. V is TRBV5-4 and J is TRBJ2-2, with D hard to call. Trimming took 4 bases from V and 5 from J, leaving 15 bases between them. Germline V gene lookup returns CDR1 SGHNT and CDR2 YYREEE (reference sequence). This CDR3 is 15 amino acids long. CDR3 coding DNA: TGTGCCAGCAGCCCCTGGACGAAGAGAACCGGGGAGCTGTTTTTT. Residues: CASSPWTKRTGELFF.

The genes are TRBV7-2 and TRBJ2-7; D gene ambiguous. Germline-derived CDR1 and CDR2 are SGHTA and FQGNSA. Trimming stripped 1 base from V and 0 bases from J, with 10 bases between. This CDR3 has 15 residues. The CDR3 protein is CASSLGGVPSYEQYF. The CDR3, as DNA: TGTGCCAGCAGCTTAGGTGGCGTTCCCTCCTACGAGCAGTACTTC.

This chain uses TRBV10-3 with TRBJ2-2; D may be TRBD1 (6 bases). The CDR3 runs 14 residues. Trimming took 5 bases from V and 2 from J, leaving 9 bases between them. CDR1 is ENHRY and CDR2 is SYGVKD in the germline V gene. In DNA form, the CDR3 reads TGTGCCATCAGTCCGGACAGTAACACCGGGGAGCTGTTTTTT. As protein: CAISPDSNTGELFF.

V gene TRBV4-2 combines with J gene TRBJ1-5, with a possible D match to TRBD1 (6 bases). V was clipped by 0 bases and J by 2 bases, with 14 bases between them. The CDR3 totals 17 residues. Germline CDR1 reads LGHNA; CDR2 reads YNFKEQ. CDR3 bases: TGTGCCAGCAGCCAAGAAGGGGGGGGCAGGGGCAATCAGCCCCAGCATTTT. Its protein is CASSQEGGGRGNQPQHF.

This clone was detected only once. V is TRBV7-9 and J is TRBJ2-5; maybe TRBD1 (7 bases). Germline loops: CDR1 SEHNR, CDR2 FQNEAQ (reference sequence). Trimming took 5 bases from V and 2 from J, leaving 21 bases between them. The CDR3 runs to 17 residues. The CDR3 here is CASSPGGRGDSQETQYF. In DNA form, the CDR3 reads TGTGCCAGCAGCCCCGGAGGCAGGGGGGACTCTCAAGAGACCCAGTACTTC. The variable domain in full, completed from reference TRBV7-9 and TRBJ2-5, reads DTGVSQNPRHKITKRGQNVTFRCDPISEHNRLYWYRQTLGQGPEFLTYFQNEAQLEKSRLLSDRFSAERPKGSFSTLEIQRTEQGDSAMYLCASSPGGRGDSQETQYFGPGTRLLVL.

The CDR3 DNA is TGTGCCAGCTCACTAACGGAGAGCCCCTCGTCTCAGCCCCAGCATTTT. Translating it yields CASSLTESPSSQPQHF. V gene TRBV18 combines with J gene TRBJ1-5; unclear D gene. This CDR3 spans 16 amino acids. V lost 4 bases to trimming and J lost 6 bases, with 19 bases between them. In germline, CDR1 is KGHSH, CDR2 LQKENI.

The rearrangement joins TRBV5-6 to TRBJ2-2; a weak D match, TRBD2 (6 bases). Germline CDR1 and CDR2: SGHDT and YYEEEE. V lost 2 bases and J lost 2, with 16 bases in between. The CDR3 extends over 17 amino acids. The CDR3, as DNA: TGTGCCAGCAGCTTAGCCTTCGGCGGGACTAACACCGGGGAGCTGTTTTTT. Its translation is CASSLAFGGTNTGELFF.

The CDR3 spells CASSLGQGREKLFF. DNA of the CDR3: TGTGCCAGCAGTTTGGGACAGGGGAGGGAAAAACTGTTTTTT. J is TRBJ1-4 and V is TRBV28; 10 positions agree with TRBD1. Germline V gene data show CDR1 as MDHEN and CDR2 as SYDVKM. V was pared by 3 bases and J by 8 bases, with 3 bases of the junction left unmatched. CDR3 length: 14 amino acids.

The V and J genes are TRBV7-8 and TRBJ2-1, with TRBD2 matching over 15 bases. CDR1 and CDR2 from the germline V gene are SGHVS and FQNEAQ. The V and J ends lost 5 bases and 8 bases, in that order; junction bases with no gene match: 7. This CDR3 has 16 amino acids. CDR3 nucleotide sequence: TGTGCCAGCAGCGTACTCGGACTAGCGGGAGGGTATGAGCAGTTCTTC. This codes for CASSVLGLAGGYEQFF. Full variable domain (remainder filled in from reference TRBV7-8 and TRBJ2-1): GAGVSQSPRYKVAKRGQDVALRCDPISGHVSLFWYQQALGQGPEFLTYFQNEAQLDKSGLPSDRFFAERPEGSVSTLKIQRTQQEDSAVYLCASSVLGLAGGYEQFFGPGTRLTVL.

The V and J genes are TRBV5-6 and TRBJ1-1; possible D gene TRBD1, 5 bases. V was clipped by 3 bases and J by 4 bases, with 19 bases between them. From germline, CDR1 is SGHDT and CDR2 YYEEEE. The CDR3 is made up of 16 amino acids. CDR3 nucleotides: TGTGCCAGCAGCTCCTGGGGCCGGTTTGTGATCACTGAAGCTTTCTTT. Its protein product is CASSSWGRFVITEAFF. Based on the CDR3 plus reference TRBV5-6 and TRBJ1-1, the full variable domain is DAGVTQSPTHLIKTRGQQVTLRCSPKSGHDTVSWYQQALGQGPQFIFQYYEEEERQRGNFPDRFSGHQFPNYSSELNVNALLLGDSALYLCASSSWGRFVITEAFFGQGTRLTVV.

The gene calls are TRBV19 and TRBJ2-1, with D uncertain. Germline lookup yields CDR1 LNHDA and CDR2 SQIVND (reference sequence). The CDR3 covers 13 residues. Trimming left V 6 bases short and J 4 bases short, with 10 bases between. The CDR3 loop reads CASRNSVYNEQFF. The DNA for the CDR3 is TGTGCCAGTAGGAATAGTGTTTACAATGAGCAGTTCTTC.

For the CDR3, the DNA is TGCGCCAGCAGCCAAGAGCCATTCACATCGAGCGGGGAGCTGTTTTTT. Translated: CASSQEPFTSSGELFF. The genes are TRBV4-3 and TRBJ2-2, with unresolved D. V shed 0 bases and J shed 7 bases, with 15 bases lying between them. In germline, CDR1 is LGHNA, CDR2 YSLEER. CDR3 length: 16 residues.

The chain combines TRBV11-3 with TRBJ2-7; the D gene is possibly TRBD1 (6 bases). Germline V gives CDR1 SGHNT, CDR2 YENEEA. V was shortened by 1 base and J by 3 bases, with 10 bases between the two germline ends. The CDR3 contains 14 residues. CDR3 DNA: TGTGCCAGCAGCTTAGGCAGGGGAAACTACGAGCAGTACTTC. Amino acids: CASSLGRGNYEQYF.

The CDR3 DNA reads TGTGCCAGCAGTTCCCCGGGGGGGGATAATGAAAAACTGTTTTTT. It is translated as CASSSPGGDNEKLFF. This chain uses TRBV28 with TRBJ1-4; D is perhaps TRBD1 (5 bases). The V gene lost 4 bases and the J gene lost 4 bases, with 13 bases spanning the gap. CDR3 size: 15 residues. Germline V gene data show CDR1 as MDHEN and CDR2 as SYDVKM. Full variable domain (remainder filled in from reference TRBV28 and TRBJ1-4): DVKVTQSSRYLVKRTGEKVFLECVQDMDHENMFWYRQDPGLGLRLIYFSYDVKMKEKGDIPEGYSVSREKKERFSLILESASTNQTSMYLCASSSPGGDNEKLFFGSGTQLSVL.

The gene calls are TRBV5-4 and TRBJ2-5, with 8 bases lining up with TRBD2. CDR1 and CDR2 from the germline V gene are SGHNT and YYREEE (reference sequence). The CDR3 runs 13 residues. The V and J ends lost 7 bases and 5 bases, in that order; junction bases with no gene match: 7. The CDR3 loop reads CASGLAGRETQYF. CDR3 DNA: TGTGCCAGCGGATTAGCGGGACGGGAGACCCAGTACTTC.